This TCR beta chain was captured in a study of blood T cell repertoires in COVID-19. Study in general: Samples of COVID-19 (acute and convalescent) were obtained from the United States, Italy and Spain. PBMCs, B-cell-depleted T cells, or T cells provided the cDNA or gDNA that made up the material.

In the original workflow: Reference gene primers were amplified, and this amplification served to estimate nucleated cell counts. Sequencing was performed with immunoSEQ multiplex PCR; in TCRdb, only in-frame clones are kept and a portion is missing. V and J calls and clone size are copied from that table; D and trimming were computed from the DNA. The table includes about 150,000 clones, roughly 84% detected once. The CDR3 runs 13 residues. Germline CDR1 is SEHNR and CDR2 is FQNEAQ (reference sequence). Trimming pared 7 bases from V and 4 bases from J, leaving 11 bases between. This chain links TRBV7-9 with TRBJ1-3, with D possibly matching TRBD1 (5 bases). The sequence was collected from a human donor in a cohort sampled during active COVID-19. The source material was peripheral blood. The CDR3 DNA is TGTGCCAGCACCCGAGGACAAGGAAACACCATATATTTT. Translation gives CASTRGQGNTIYF.